This T cell receptor (beta chain) emerged from a study of blood T cells in healthy people across ages. Overall study: In model experiments, template switching was able to capture about one barcoded beta molecule for every two T cells that were present. Study results and caveats: Calculation of diversity from one million T cells yielded estimates considered to be underestimates. Significant beta diversity loss was already apparent by age approximately 40, declining roughly linearly.

A minimum of 6 million PBMCs was isolated per sample. In its sample, this clonotype was seen once. Its target is unknown. CDR3 length: 16 amino acids. The germline V gene has CDR1 DFQATT and CDR2 SNEGSKA (reference sequence). After removal of 0 bases from V and 2 bases from J, the junction contained 6 bases not matched to a gene. With a J-beta primer mix and a sample-barcoded 5' primer, a second PCR ran about 6 to 11 cycles. One entry per CDR3 protein results from TCRdb running MiXCR on the 5' RACE reads. The data contain 1.5 million to 1.9 million distinct CDR3 sequences, approximately 43% of them seen just once; the ten biggest clones take up approximately 4%.

This TCR derives from a woman aged 18-35 years in good health. This chain links TRBV20-1 with TRBJ2-3, with 9 bases identical to TRBD2. Sequenced sample: blood. This CDR3 reads CSARDLGLAHTDTQYF. The CDR3 DNA reads TGCAGTGCTAGAGATCTCGGACTAGCGCACACAGATACGCAGTATTTT.